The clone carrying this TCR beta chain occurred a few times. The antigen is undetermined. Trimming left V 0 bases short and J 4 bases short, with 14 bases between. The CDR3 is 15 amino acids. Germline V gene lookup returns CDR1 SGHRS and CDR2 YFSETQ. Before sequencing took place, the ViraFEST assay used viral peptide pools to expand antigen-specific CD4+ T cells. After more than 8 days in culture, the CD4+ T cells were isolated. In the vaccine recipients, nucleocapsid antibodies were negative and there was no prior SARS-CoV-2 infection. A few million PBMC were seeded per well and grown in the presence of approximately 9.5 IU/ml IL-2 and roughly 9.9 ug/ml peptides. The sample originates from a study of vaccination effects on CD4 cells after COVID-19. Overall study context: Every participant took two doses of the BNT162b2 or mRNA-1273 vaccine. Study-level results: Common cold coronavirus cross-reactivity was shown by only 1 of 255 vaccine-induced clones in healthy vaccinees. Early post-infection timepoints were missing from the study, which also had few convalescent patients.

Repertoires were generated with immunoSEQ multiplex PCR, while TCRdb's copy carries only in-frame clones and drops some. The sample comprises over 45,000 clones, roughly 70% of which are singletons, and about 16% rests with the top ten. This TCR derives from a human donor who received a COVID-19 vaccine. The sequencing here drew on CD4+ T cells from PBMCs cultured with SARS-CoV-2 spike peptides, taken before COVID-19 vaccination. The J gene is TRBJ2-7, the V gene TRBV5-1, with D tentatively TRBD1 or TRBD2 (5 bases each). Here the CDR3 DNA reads TGCGCCAGCAGCTTGGACGGGACGCCGCCTTACGAGCAGTACTTC. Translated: CASSLDGTPPYEQYF.